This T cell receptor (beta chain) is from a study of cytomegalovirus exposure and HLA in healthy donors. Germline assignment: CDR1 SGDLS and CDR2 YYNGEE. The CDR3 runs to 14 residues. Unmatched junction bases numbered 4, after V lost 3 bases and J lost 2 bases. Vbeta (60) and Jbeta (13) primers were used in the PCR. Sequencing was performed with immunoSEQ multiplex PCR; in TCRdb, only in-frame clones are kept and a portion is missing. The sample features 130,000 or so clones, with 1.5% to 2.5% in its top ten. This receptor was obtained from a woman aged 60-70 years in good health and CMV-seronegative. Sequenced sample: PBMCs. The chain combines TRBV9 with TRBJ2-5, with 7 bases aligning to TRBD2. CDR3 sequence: CASSAGTTQETQYF. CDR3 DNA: TGTGCCAGCAGCGCGGGGACTACTCAAGAGACCCAGTACTTC.